This TCR beta chain is from a study of T-cell reconstitution after alpha-beta-depleted transplantation in children. Study-wide results and caveats: Surviving recipient cells, namely T cells and thymic progenitors, were the source of high day-60 TCRbeta diversity in some patients. Roughly two months post-transplant, alpha-beta T cells reportedly originated from several hundred graft clones that had expanded. At one year after transplant, newly produced T cells mostly accounted for T-cell counts and diversity.

This clonotype was seen at least ten times. Its antigen is not known. Preparing the TCRbeta library involved the use of unique molecular identifiers. TCRdb processed the PCR reads anew with MiXCR; each CDR3 protein has one entry. The sample carries approximately 89,000 distinct CDR3 sequences, around 15% recorded once. The specimen comprised PBMCs, mostly from graft donor cells, sampled 180 days after TCRalphabeta/CD19-depleted stem cell transplant. The sequence was obtained from a male patient aged 2-9 years who had a stem cell transplant for acute lymphoblastic leukemia, so the T cells may come from the graft donor.

The CDR3: CASSQDRVSTNEKLFF. The CDR3 nucleotides read TGCGCCAGCAGCCAAGACCGGGTCAGCACCAATGAAAAACTGTTTTTT. This sequence joins TRBV4-3 and TRBJ1-4, with D uncertain. Germline V lookup: CDR1 LGHNA, CDR2 YSLEER. CDR3 length: 16 residues. Trimming pared 0 bases from V and 5 bases from J, leaving 13 bases between.